This TCR beta chain was recovered during a study of blood T cell repertoires in COVID-19. Study at large: PBMCs, B-cell-depleted T cells, or T cells provided the cDNA or gDNA that made up the material.

The data were produced by immunoSEQ multiplex PCR, yet TCRdb's version contains in-frame clones alone and is incomplete. The sample carries 150,000 to 200,000 clones, approximately 88% recorded once. Across about two dozen US areas, participants ranged in age from 18 to 89 years. This clone is a singleton in its sample. This clonotype was obtained from a woman between 18 and 29 years old who had recovered from COVID-19. The material sequenced was PBMCs or T cells enriched from blood (not recorded which).

The CDR3 DNA sequence: TGTGCCAGCAGCCCTCACAGGGTAGAAGAGACCCAGTACTTC. This encodes CASSPHRVEETQYF. The chain joins TRBV11-2 to TRBJ2-5; maybe TRBD1 (6 bases). This CDR3 is built from 14 residues. V was pared by 5 bases and J by 3 bases, with 13 bases between. Germline V gene lookup returns CDR1 SGHAT and CDR2 FQNNGV.